This T cell receptor (beta chain) came from a study of T-cell memory formation after mild COVID-19. Constant-segment primers and 5'RACE yielded cDNA libraries for TCR alpha and TCR beta, each carrying sample barcodes and UMIs. MiXCR was run by TCRdb on the 5' RACE reads, yielding one entry per CDR3 protein. The profile covers some 68,000 distinct CDR3 sequences, with 16% appearing a single time and roughly a third taken by the ten largest. The CDR3 is made up of 11 amino acids. V dropped 7 bases and J dropped 7 bases, with 8 bases sitting between them. Looked up from germline, CDR1 is SEHNR and CDR2 is FQNEAQ (reference sequence).

Material: PBMCs or a T cell subset sorted from them (not recorded which). The V gene is TRBV7-9, the J gene TRBJ2-1, with a tentative D call TRBD2 (6 bases). This TCR came from an adult woman who had mild COVID-19 (a few samples of this study predate the infection). Cell type and time point are not known. CDR3 sequence (DNA): TGTGCCAGCATAGGGAGGAATGAGCAGTTCTTC. As protein: CASIGRNEQFF.